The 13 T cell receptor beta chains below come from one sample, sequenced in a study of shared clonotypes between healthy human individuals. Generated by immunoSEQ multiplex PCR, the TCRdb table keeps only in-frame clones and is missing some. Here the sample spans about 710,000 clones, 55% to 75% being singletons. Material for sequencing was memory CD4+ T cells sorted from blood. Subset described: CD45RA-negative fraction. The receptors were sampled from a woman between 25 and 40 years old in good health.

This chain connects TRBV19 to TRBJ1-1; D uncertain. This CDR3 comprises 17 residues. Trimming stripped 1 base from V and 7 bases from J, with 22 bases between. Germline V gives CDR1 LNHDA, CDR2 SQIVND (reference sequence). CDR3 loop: CASSIGTTRADKSEAFF. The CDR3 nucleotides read TGTGCCAGTAGTATAGGTACAACACGGGCAGACAAAAGTGAAGCTTTCTTT.

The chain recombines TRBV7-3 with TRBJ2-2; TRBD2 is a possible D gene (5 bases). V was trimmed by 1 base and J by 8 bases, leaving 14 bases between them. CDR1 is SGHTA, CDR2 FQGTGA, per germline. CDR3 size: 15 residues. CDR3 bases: TGTGCCAGCAGCTTAAGTACGGATCGAGGGGGGGAGCTGTTTTTT. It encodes CASSLSTDRGGELFF.

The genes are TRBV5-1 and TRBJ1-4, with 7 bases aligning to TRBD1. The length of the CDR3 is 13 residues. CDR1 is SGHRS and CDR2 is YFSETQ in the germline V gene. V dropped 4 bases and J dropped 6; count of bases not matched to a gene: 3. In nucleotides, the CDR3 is TGCGCCAGCAGCATCGGGACAGATGAAAAACTGTTTTTT. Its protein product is CASSIGTDEKLFF. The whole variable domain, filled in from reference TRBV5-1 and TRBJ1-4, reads KAGVTQTPRYLIKTRGQQVTLSCSPISGHRSVSWYQQTPGQGLQFLFEYFSETQRNKGNFPGRFSGRQFSNSRSEMNVSTLELGDSALYLCASSIGTDEKLFFGSGTQLSVL.

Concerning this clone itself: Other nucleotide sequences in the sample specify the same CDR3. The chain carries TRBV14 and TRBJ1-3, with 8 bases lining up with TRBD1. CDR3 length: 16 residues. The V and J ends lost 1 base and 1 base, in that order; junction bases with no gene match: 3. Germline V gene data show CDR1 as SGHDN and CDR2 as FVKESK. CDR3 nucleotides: TGTGCCAGCAGCCAAGTGCAGGGGGCGTCTGGAAACACCATATATTTT. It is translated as CASSQVQGASGNTIYF.

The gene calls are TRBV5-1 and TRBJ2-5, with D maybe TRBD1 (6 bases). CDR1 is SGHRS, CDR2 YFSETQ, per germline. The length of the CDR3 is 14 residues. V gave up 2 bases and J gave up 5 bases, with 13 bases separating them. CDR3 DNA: TGCGCCAGCAGCTTTAATGACCAGGGGGAGACCCAGTACTTC. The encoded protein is CASSFNDQGETQYF. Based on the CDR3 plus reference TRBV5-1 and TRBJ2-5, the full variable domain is KAGVTQTPRYLIKTRGQQVTLSCSPISGHRSVSWYQQTPGQGLQFLFEYFSETQRNKGNFPGRFSGRQFSNSRSEMNVSTLELGDSALYLCASSFNDQGETQYFGPGTRLLVL.

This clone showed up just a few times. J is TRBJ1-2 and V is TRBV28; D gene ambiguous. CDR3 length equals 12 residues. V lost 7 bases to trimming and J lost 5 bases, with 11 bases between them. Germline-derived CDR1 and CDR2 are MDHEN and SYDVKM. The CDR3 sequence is CASTQSGYGYTF. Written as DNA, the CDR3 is TGTGCCAGCACTCAATCGGGGTATGGCTACACCTTC.

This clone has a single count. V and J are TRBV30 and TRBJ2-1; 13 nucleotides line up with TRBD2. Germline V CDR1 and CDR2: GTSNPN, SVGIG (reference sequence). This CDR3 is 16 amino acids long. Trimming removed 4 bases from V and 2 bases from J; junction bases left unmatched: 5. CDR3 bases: TGTGCCTGGACTAAGGGGACTAGCGGGACCTACAATGAGCAGTTCTTC. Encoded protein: CAWTKGTSGTYNEQFF.

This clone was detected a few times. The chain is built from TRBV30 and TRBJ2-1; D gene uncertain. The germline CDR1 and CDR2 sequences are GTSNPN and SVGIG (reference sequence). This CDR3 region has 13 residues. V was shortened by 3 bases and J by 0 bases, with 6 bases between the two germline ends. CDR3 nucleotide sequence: TGTGCCTGGAGAGACCCCTCCTACAATGAGCAGTTCTTC. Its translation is CAWRDPSYNEQFF.

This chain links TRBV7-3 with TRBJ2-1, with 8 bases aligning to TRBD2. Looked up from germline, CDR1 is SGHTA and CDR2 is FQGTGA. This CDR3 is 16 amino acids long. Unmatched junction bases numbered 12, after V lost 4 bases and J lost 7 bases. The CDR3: CASSSHYGSGANEQFF. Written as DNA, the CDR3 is TGTGCCAGCAGCTCCCACTATGGTAGCGGGGCGAATGAGCAGTTCTTC.

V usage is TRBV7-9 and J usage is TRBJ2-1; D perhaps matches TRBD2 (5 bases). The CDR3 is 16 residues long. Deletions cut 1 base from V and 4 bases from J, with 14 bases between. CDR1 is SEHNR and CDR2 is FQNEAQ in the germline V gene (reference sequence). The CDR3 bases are TGTGCCAGCAGCTTAGGTATAAGTAGCGAATACAATGAGCAGTTCTTC. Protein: CASSLGISSEYNEQFF.

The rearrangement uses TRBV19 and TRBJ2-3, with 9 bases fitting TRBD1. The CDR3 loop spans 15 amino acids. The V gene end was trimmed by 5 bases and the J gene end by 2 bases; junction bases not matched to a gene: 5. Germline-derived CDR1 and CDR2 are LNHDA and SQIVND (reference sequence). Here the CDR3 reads CASSLQGAITDTQYF. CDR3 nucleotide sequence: TGTGCCAGTAGTCTACAGGGGGCGATCACAGATACGCAGTATTTT.

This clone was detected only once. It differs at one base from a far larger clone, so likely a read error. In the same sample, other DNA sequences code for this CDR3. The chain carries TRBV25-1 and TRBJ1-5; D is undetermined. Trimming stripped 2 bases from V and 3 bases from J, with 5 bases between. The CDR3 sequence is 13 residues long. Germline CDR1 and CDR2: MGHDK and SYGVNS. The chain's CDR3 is CASSEGNNQPQHF. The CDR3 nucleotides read TGTGCCAGCAGTGAAGGAAACAATCAGCCCCAGCATTTT. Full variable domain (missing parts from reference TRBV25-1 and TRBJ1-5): EADIYQTPRYLVIGTGKKITLECSQTMGHDKMYWYQQDPGMELHLIHYSYGVNSTEKGDLSSESTVSRIRTEHFPLTLESARPSHTSQYLCASSEGNNQPQHFGDGTRLSIL.

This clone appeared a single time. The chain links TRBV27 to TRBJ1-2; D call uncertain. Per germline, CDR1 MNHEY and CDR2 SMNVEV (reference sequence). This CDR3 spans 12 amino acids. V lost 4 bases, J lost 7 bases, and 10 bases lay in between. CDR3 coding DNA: TGTGCCAGCAGTTCCAAGGCCTCTGGCTACACCTTC. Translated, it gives CASSSKASGYTF.